This is a list of T cell receptor beta chains from one sample in a study of T cell responses to AZD1222 COVID-19 vaccine. Profiled with immunoSEQ multiplex PCR; TCRdb holds only in-frame clones, not every one. This table has 95,000 to 100,000 clones, 75% to 90% appearing once. The sequencing used peripheral blood, collected on day 0 of AZD1222 vaccination. The source is an adult in good health. CDR3s include the opening cysteine and the closing phenylalanine or tryptophan. The D gene is left open where the match is weak. Part of the rows lack a size; the others show once, few, many or a class for expanded clones.

TRBJ1-6 | TRBD1 | TRBV28 | - | TGTGCCAGCAGTAGCGGGACAGGGGATAATTCACCCCTCCACTTT | CASSSGTGDNSPLHF
TRBJ1-5 | TRBD1 | TRBV2 | - | TGTGCCAGCAGTCCACTACCGGGACAGGGAGAAAACCAGCCCCAGCATTTT | CASSPLPGQGENQPQHF
TRBJ1-5 | - | TRBV7-9 | - | TGTGCCAGCAGCTTGGCGGACGGCAATCAGCCCCAGCATTTT | CASSLADGNQPQHF
TRBJ2-1 | - | TRBV27 | - | TGTGCCAGCAGTCCCCGGGGCCTCCGGGGGACCACCTCGGGTGAGCAGTTCTTC | CASSPRGLRGTTSGEQFF
TRBJ2-6 | - | TRBV6-5 | - | TGTGCCAGCAGTTACGAGGACAACTCTGGGGCCAACGTCCTGACTTTC | CASSYEDNSGANVLTF
TRBJ1-5 | TRBD1 | TRBV6-5 | - | TGTGCCAGCAGCCCAGTCGACAGGGAGGCTCAGCCCCAGCATTTT | CASSPVDREAQPQHF
TRBJ2-2 | TRBD1 | TRBV5-4 | - | TGTGCCAGCAGCTTACAGGGGGCGTCCGGCGGGGAGCTGTTTTTT | CASSLQGASGGELFF
TRBJ1-1 | TRBD1 | TRBV19 | - | TGTGCCAGTAGTATCGTAGGCAGGGGGGATGAAGCTTTCTTT | CASSIVGRGDEAFF
TRBJ2-7 | - | TRBV5-6 | once | TGTGCCAGCAGCTTTGAGCGTACCGCCTACGAGCAGTACTTC | CASSFERTAYEQYF
TRBJ2-3 | - | TRBV7-2 | once | TGTGCCAGCAGCTTAGACGGGAGCGCAGATACGCAGTATTTT | CASSLDGSADTQYF
TRBJ1-3 | - | TRBV9 | - | TGTGCCAGCAGCCCCAATTTAGGCTCTGGAAACACCATATATTTT | CASSPNLGSGNTIYF
TRBJ2-7 | - | TRBV28 | - | TGTGCCAGCAGTCAATCCGGGCCCCTCCGGAACGAGCAGTACTTC | CASSQSGPLRNEQYF
TRBJ2-1 | - | TRBV10-2 | - | TGCGCCAGCACTTTCTCCTACAATGAGCAGTTCTTC | CASTFSYNEQFF
TRBJ2-7 | - | TRBV5-4 | few | TGTGCCAGCAGCGTCGCTAACGAGCAGTACTTC | CASSVANEQYF
TRBJ2-3 | - | TRBV9 | - | TGTGCCAGCAGCCCGCTCTTTGGGGGAGGGGGCTCCACAGATACGCAGTATTTT | CASSPLFGGGGSTDTQYF
TRBJ2-7 | TRBD1 | TRBV5-1 | - | TGCGCCAGCAGCCAGACCGGGACAGGGGGCCTCTACGAGCAGTACTTC | CASSQTGTGGLYEQYF
TRBJ1-4 | TRBD1 | TRBV4-3 | few | TGCGCCAGCAGCCAAGGAACCGGGACAGCCGAAAAACTGTTTTTT | CASSQGTGTAEKLFF
TRBJ1-1 | - | TRBV27 | - | TGTGCCAAACATGGACAGAAGAACACTGAAGCTTTCTTT | CAKHGQKNTEAFF